Listed here are 16 T cell receptor beta chains from one sample, sequenced in a study of cytomegalovirus exposure and HLA in healthy donors. The PCR used 60 Vbeta and 13 Jbeta primers. The repertoire was sequenced with immunoSEQ multiplex PCR; TCRdb's copy has only in-frame clones and lacks some. The table lists 130,000 or so clones, around 73% of them singletons. Material: PBMCs. These receptors were collected from a female donor in good health and CMV-seronegative.

J is TRBJ2-7 and V is TRBV27; 8 bases are shared with TRBD2. The V gene's germline CDR1 is MNHEY and CDR2 SMNVEV (reference sequence). V shed 4 bases and J 4 bases; nucleotides not matched to a gene: 9. CDR3 size: 15 residues. CDR3 DNA: TGTGCCAGCAGTTATCGGGGGGGACCAAGTTACGAGCAGTACTTC. Translating gives CASSYRGGPSYEQYF.

The V call is TRBV15, the J call TRBJ1-5; D remains ambiguous. Germline lookup yields CDR1 LNHNV and CDR2 YYDKDF (reference sequence). The V end was cut by 7 bases, the J end by 3 bases, with 16 bases between. The CDR3 contains 15 residues. The CDR3 DNA reads as TGTGCCACCACCCTAGGTCCTACCTCCAATCAGCCCCAGCATTTT. This codes for CATTLGPTSNQPQHF.

V is TRBV5-6 and J is TRBJ2-5, with 15 bases aligning to TRBD2. This CDR3 is 16 amino acids long. Germline V gene lookup returns CDR1 SGHDT and CDR2 YYEEEE. V shed 7 bases and J 4 bases; nucleotides not matched to a gene: 8. DNA of the CDR3: TGTGCCAGCTCATCCTGGGGACTAGCGGGAGGAGAGACCCAGTACTTC. Its protein is CASSSWGLAGGETQYF.

J is TRBJ2-3 and V is TRBV7-9, with 8 bases aligning to TRBD2. The CDR3 has 18 amino acids. Germline CDR1 reads SEHNR; CDR2 reads FQNEAQ (reference sequence). V lost 5 bases and J lost 0; bases outside the gene matches: 13. CDR3 in DNA: TGTGCCAGCAGCCCCGGAGGGAGCGGGAGACCCAGCACAGATACGCAGTATTTT. Translation: CASSPGGSGRPSTDTQYF.

This clone has only one observation. The rearrangement uses TRBV7-9 and TRBJ1-2; 7 bases fit TRBD1. There are 15 residues in the CDR3. The germline V gene has CDR1 SEHNR and CDR2 FQNEAQ (reference sequence). The J segment lost 1 base and the V segment lost 1 base, leaving 3 bases of the junction unmatched. The CDR3 protein is CASSLGGGDNYGYTF. The CDR3 bases are TGTGCCAGCAGCTTAGGAGGGGGCGATAACTATGGCTACACCTTC.

This chain uses TRBV6-1 with TRBJ2-5; D might be TRBD1 (6 bases). V was shortened by 0 bases and J by 5 bases, with 7 bases between the two germline ends. Germline CDR1 reads MNHNS; CDR2 reads SASEGT. The CDR3 length is 13 residues. CDR3 bases: TGTGCCAGCAGTGAAGCGAGGGGGGAGACCCAGTACTTC. Protein product: CASSEARGETQYF.

CDR3 sequence reads: CASSPNRVQTNEKLFF. CDR3 DNA sequence: TGTGCCAGCAGCCCGAACAGGGTGCAGACTAATGAAAAACTGTTTTTT. The genes are TRBV27 and TRBJ1-4; TRBD1 is a possible D gene (6 bases). The V end was cut by 6 bases, the J end by 2 bases, with 16 bases between. The CDR3 has 16 amino acids. CDR1 MNHEY and CDR2 SMNVEV come from the germline V gene (reference sequence).

This clone was counted between two and nine times. The genes are TRBV15 and TRBJ2-1; TRBD2 agrees at 12 bases. This CDR3 contains 16 residues. V lost 0 bases and J lost 7; bases outside the gene matches: 4. Germline CDR1 is LNHNV and CDR2 is YYDKDF (reference sequence). The CDR3 is CATSREPGLAGNEQFF. Written as DNA, the CDR3 is TGTGCCACCAGCAGAGAACCGGGACTAGCGGGTAATGAGCAGTTCTTC.

This chain connects TRBV2 to TRBJ1-3, with D hard to call. Trimming removed 5 bases from V and 0 bases from J, with 11 bases in between. Germline CDR1 reads SNHLY; CDR2 reads FYNNEI. The length of the CDR3 is 15 residues. This chain's CDR3 is CASSPTAFSGNTIYF. In DNA, the CDR3 is TGTGCCAGCAGTCCTACAGCCTTCTCTGGAAACACCATATATTTT. Looking up the rest from reference TRBV2 and TRBJ1-3 gives the full variable domain: EPEVTQTPSHQVTQMGQEVILRCVPISNHLYFYWYRQILGQKVEFLVSFYNNEISEKSEIFDDQFSVERPDGSNFTLKIRSTKLEDSAMYFCASSPTAFSGNTIYFGEGSWLTVV.

The genes are TRBV5-4 and TRBJ1-3, with unresolved D. The V and J ends lost 3 bases and 0 bases respectively, with 10 bases between them. The CDR3 has 15 residues. Germline CDR1 and CDR2: SGHNT and YYREEE (reference sequence). The CDR3: CASSYGLPSGNTIYF. CDR3 sequence (DNA): TGTGCCAGCAGCTACGGACTGCCCTCTGGAAACACCATATATTTT.

This clone was found once. The chain has TRBV5-6 and TRBJ1-3; D call uncertain. Trimming took 0 bases from V and 0 from J, leaving 7 bases between them. The CDR3 contains 15 residues. Germline V gene data show CDR1 as SGHDT and CDR2 as YYEEEE. Here the CDR3 DNA reads TGTGCCAGCAGCTTGGCCGGAGGCTCTGGAAACACCATATATTTT. Protein sequence: CASSLAGGSGNTIYF.

To note about this clone: The same CDR3 can be traced to other DNA sequences in this sample. The V call is TRBV28, the J call TRBJ1-2; TRBD1 agrees at 11 bases. Germline CDR1 reads MDHEN; CDR2 reads SYDVKM. V dropped 6 bases and J dropped 4; count of bases not matched to a gene: 4. The CDR3 has 14 residues. Here the CDR3 reads CASSLGTGGYGYTF. The CDR3, as DNA: TGTGCCAGCAGCCTAGGGACAGGGGGCTATGGCTACACCTTC.

As DNA, the CDR3 is TGCGCCAGCAGCTTGGTAGGGGATGTTGGCTACACCTTC. This gives the protein CASSLVGDVGYTF. The chain is built from TRBV5-1 and TRBJ1-2; D might be TRBD1 (5 bases). The CDR3 is 13 residues long. The V gene's germline CDR1 is SGHRS and CDR2 YFSETQ. Trimming took 0 bases from V and 7 from J, leaving 10 bases between them.

This chain uses TRBV6-5 with TRBJ1-5; D not resolved. Per the germline V gene, CDR1 is MNHEY and CDR2 is SVGAGI. V lost 0 bases, J lost 0 bases, and 6 bases lay in between. The CDR3 runs to 15 residues. The CDR3 reads CASSYSHNSNQPQHF. The DNA of the CDR3 is TGTGCCAGCAGTTACTCCCACAATAGCAATCAGCCCCAGCATTTT.

The J gene is TRBJ2-5, the V gene TRBV7-8; TRBD1 aligns across 8 bases. The CDR3 sequence is 15 residues long. The germline gives CDR1 SGHVS, CDR2 FQNEAQ. The junction had 6 bases not matched to a gene; V was cut back by 5 bases and J by 1 base. The CDR3 reads CASSGGQGAQETQYF. The DNA for the CDR3 is TGTGCCAGCAGCGGTGGACAGGGCGCCCAAGAGACCCAGTACTTC.

The rearrangement links TRBV5-4 to TRBJ2-7, with 14 bases identical to TRBD2. The germline gives CDR1 SGHNT, CDR2 YYREEE (reference sequence). The CDR3 length is 17 residues. V trimming: 3 bases; J trimming: 6 bases; junction bases outside the gene matches: 11. CDR3 nucleotides: TGTGCCAGCAGCTCACGACTAGCGGGAGGGGCCGGGGGCGAGCAGTACTTC. Translating it yields CASSSRLAGGAGGEQYF.